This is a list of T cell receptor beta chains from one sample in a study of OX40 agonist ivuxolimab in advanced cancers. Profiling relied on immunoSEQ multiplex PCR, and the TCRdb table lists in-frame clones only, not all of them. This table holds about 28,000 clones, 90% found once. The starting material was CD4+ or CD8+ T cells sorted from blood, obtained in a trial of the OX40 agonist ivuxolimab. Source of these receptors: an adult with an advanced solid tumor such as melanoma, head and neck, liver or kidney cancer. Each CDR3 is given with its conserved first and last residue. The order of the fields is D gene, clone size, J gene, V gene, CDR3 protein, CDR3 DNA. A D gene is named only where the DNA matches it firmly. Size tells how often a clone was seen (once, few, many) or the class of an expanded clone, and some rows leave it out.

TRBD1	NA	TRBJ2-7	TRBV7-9	CASSKTGGLPYEQYF	TGTGCCAGCAGCAAGACAGGGGGGTTGCCCTACGAGCAGTACTTC
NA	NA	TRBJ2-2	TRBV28	CASSLYFRPGELFF	TGTGCCAGCAGTTTATATTTCCGTCCCGGGGAGCTGTTTTTT
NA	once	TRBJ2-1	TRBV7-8	CASSLEVVIDEQFF	TGTGCCAGCAGCTTAGAAGTGGTTATTGATGAGCAGTTCTTC
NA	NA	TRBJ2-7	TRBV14	CASSQVSTYEQYF	TGTGCCAGCAGCCAAGTTTCGACCTACGAGCAGTACTTC
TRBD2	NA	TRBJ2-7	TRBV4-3	CASSQVFQREISEQYF	TGCGCCAGCAGCCAAGTGTTCCAGCGGGAGATTTCCGAGCAGTACTTC
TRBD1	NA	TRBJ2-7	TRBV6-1	CASSEIGTGTYEQYF	TGTGCCAGCAGTGAAATTGGGACAGGGACCTACGAGCAGTACTTC
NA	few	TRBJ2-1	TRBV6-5	CASSYSGYNEQFF	TGTGCCAGCAGTTATTCAGGGTACAATGAGCAGTTCTTC
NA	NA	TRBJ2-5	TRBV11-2	CASRSGTYTAQETQYF	TGTGCCAGCAGAAGTGGGACGTATACCGCCCAAGAGACCCAGTACTTC
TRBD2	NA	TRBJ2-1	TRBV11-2	CASSLNIRRLALDEQFF	TGTGCCAGCAGCTTAAATATTCGCCGACTAGCTCTCGATGAGCAGTTCTTC
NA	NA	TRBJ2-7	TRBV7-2	CASSLILQTYEQYF	TGTGCCAGCAGCTTAATTTTACAGACCTACGAGCAGTACTTC
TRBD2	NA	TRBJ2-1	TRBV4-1	CASSQYTPGGAGNEQFF	TGCGCCAGCAGCCAATATACCCCGGGGGGGGCCGGCAATGAGCAGTTCTTC
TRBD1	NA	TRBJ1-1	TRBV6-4	CASSTGTDNTEAFF	TGTGCCAGCAGTACCGGGACAGACAACACTGAAGCTTTCTTT
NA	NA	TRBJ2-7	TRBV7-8	CASSLGQTPYEQYF	TGTGCCAGCAGCTTAGGACAGACGCCCTACGAGCAGTACTTC
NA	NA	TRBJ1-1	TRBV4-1	CASSQDLGLNTEAFF	TGCGCCAGCAGCCAAGATCTGGGCTTGAACACTGAAGCTTTCTTT
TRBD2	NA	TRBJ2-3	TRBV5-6	CASSRIAGRRADTQYF	TGTGCCAGCAGCAGGATAGCGGGACGGCGGGCAGATACGCAGTATTTT
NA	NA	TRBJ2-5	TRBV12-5	CASGLGTYQETQYF	TGTGCTAGTGGTTTGGGGACATACCAAGAGACCCAGTACTTC